The source of this T cell receptor beta chain is a study of vaccination effects on CD4 cells after COVID-19. Data came from immunoSEQ multiplex PCR; TCRdb stores just in-frame clones and leaves some out. The table lists fewer than 85,000 clones, about 74% of them singletons, with about 2.3% in the top ten. This clone was seen more than once but under ten times. The antigen is not known. Isolation of CD4+ T cells took place after around 10 days of culture. Either the mRNA-1273 or the BNT162b2 vaccine was given to participants as two doses. Days 3 and 7 were when half the medium was replaced with IL-2 medium. V lost 7 bases and J lost 0, with 9 bases in between. The CDR3 extends over 14 amino acids. In germline, CDR1 is SNHLY, CDR2 FYNNEI.

The sample in question was CD4+ T cells from PBMCs cultured without peptide, obtained after COVID-19 vaccination. This clonotype was sampled from a human donor who received a COVID-19 vaccine. The chain joins TRBV2 to TRBJ2-2; the D gene is possibly TRBD2 (6 bases). CDR3 sequence reads: CASKGLTNTGELFF. In nucleotides, the CDR3 is TGTGCCAGCAAAGGACTAACGAACACCGGGGAGCTGTTTTTT.